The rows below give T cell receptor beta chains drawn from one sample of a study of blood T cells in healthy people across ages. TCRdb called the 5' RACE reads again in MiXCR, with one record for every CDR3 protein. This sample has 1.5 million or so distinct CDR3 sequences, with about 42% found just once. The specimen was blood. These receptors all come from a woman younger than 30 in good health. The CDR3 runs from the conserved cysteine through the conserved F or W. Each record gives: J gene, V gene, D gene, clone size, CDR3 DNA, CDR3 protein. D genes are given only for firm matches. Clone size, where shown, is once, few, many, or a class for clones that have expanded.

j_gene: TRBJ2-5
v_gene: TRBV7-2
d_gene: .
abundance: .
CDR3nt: TGTGCCAGCAGCTCCTCTAACGTCCAAGAGACCCAGTACTTC
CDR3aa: CASSSSNVQETQYF

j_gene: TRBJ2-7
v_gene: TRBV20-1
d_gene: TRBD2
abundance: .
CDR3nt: TGCAGTGCTAGAGGGGGGAGGACTAGCGGTTACAATGAGCAGTACTTC
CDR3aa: CSARGGRTSGYNEQYF

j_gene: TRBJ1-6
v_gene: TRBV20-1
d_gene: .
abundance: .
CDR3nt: TGCAGTGCTAGAGATTTCCTGAAGCCCGATTCACCCCTCCACTTT
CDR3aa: CSARDFLKPDSPLHF

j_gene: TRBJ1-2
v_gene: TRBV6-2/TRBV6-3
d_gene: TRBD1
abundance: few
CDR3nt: TGTGCCAGCAGCCGCCGACAGGGGAACTATGGCTACACCTTC
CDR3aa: CASSRRQGNYGYTF

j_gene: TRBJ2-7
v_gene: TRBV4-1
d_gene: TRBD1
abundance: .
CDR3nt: TGCGCCAGCAGCCAGGGACAGGCCGACTACGAGCAGTACTTC
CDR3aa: CASSQGQADYEQYF

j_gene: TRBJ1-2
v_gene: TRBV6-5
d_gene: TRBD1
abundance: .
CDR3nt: TGTGCCAGCAGTTACTTCGAGGGACAGGGGGACTGTGGCTACACCTTC
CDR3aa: CASSYFEGQGDCGYTF

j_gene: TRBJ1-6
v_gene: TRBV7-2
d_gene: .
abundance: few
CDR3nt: TGTGCCAGCAGCTTTCATAATTCACCCCTCCACTTT
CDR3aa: CASSFHNSPLHF

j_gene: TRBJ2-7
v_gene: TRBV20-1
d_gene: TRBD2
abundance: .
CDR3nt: TGCAGCCCCCGAAAGGCGGGAGTAGTCCACGAGCAGTACTTC
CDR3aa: CSPRKAGVVHEQYF

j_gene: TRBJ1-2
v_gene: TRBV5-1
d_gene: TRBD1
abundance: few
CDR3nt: TGCGCCAGCAGCCTGGACCGGGGGACAGGGGAGTATGGCTACACCTTC
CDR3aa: CASSLDRGTGEYGYTF

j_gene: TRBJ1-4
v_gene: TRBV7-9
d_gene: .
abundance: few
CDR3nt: TGTGCCAGCAGCTTATACGAGAGAGAAAAACTGTTTTTT
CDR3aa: CASSLYEREKLFF

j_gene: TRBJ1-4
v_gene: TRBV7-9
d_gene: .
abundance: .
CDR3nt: TGTGCCAGCAGCTTGGAGGTCTTTAATGAAAAACTGTTTTTT
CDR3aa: CASSLEVFNEKLFF

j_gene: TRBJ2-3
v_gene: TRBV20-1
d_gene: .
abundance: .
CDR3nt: TGCAGTGCTAGAGATCTAGCGTTACTGGATACGCAGTATTTT
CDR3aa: CSARDLALLDTQYF

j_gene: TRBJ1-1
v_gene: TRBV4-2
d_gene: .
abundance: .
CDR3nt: TGTGCCAGCAGCCAAGAGGCAGAGAGTGAAGCTTTCTTT
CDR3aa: CASSQEAESEAFF

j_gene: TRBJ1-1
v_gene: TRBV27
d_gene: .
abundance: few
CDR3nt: TGTGCCAGCAGTTTCTCAGGGGTAAGGGCTGAAGCTTTCTTT
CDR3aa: CASSFSGVRAEAFF

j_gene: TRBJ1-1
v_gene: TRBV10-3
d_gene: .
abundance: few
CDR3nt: TGTGCCGTGGACAGACTGAACACTGAAGCTTTCTTT
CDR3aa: CAVDRLNTEAFF

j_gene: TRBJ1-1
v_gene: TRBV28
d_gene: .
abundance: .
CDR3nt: TGTGCCAGCAGGTTATTGGGGGCGGCTTTCTTT
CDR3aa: CASRLLGAAFF

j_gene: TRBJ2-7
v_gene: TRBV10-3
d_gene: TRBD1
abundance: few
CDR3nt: TGTGCCATCAGTGATCCATCGGGGACAGGGCTCCTCGGGCAGTACTTC
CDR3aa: CAISDPSGTGLLGQYF

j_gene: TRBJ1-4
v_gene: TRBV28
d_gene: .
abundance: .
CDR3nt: TGTGCCAGCAGTCCATCGACAGTTGCCGTTGAAAAACTGTTTTTT
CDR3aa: CASSPSTVAVEKLFF

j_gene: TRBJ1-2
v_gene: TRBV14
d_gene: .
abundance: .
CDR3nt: TGTGCCAGCACCCCTTTCGGGGGGGCAGAGTATGGCTACACCTTC
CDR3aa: CASTPFGGAEYGYTF

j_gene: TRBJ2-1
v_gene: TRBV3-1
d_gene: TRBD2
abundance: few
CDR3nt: TGTGCCAGCAGCCGCGCAGGACTAGCGGGGGGTAAGATATACAATGAGCAGTTCTTC
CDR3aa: CASSRAGLAGGKIYNEQFF

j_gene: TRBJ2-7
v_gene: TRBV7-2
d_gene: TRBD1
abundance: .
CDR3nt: TGTGCCAGCAGCTCCTCCGGGACAGGGGCGTTATACGAGCAGTACTTC
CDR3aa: CASSSSGTGALYEQYF

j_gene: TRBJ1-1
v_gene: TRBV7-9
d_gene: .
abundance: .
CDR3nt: TGTGCCAGCAGCCATCAGGTGAACACTGAAGCTTTCTTT
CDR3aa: CASSHQVNTEAFF

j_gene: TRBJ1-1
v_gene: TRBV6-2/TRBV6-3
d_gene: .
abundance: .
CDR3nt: TGTGCCAGCAGTGACACGACCCTGGGGGACGTGAACACTGAAGCTTTCTTT
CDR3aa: CASSDTTLGDVNTEAFF

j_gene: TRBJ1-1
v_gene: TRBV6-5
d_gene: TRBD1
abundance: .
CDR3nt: TGTGCCAGCAGTTACAGGGGGCGGTTCACTGAAGCTTTCTTT
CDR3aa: CASSYRGRFTEAFF

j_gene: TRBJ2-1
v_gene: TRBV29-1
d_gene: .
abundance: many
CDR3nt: TGCAGCGGAGGGGACACCTACAATGAGCAGTTCTTC
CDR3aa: CSGGDTYNEQFF

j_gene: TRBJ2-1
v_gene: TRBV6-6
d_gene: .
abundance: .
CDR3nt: TGTGCCACCTCTCCCGGGTCCTACAATGAGCAGTTCTTC
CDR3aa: CATSPGSYNEQFF